This T cell receptor (beta chain) was sequenced in a study of blood T cell repertoires in COVID-19. Study at large: Acute and convalescent COVID-19 specimens originated in the United States, Italy and Spain. Sources were T cells, B-cell-depleted T cells, or PBMCs; the material itself was cDNA or gDNA.

Authors' methods: Amplification with reference gene primers provided the estimates of nucleated cell counts. Profiling relied on immunoSEQ multiplex PCR, and the TCRdb table lists in-frame clones only, not all of them. The D gene and trimming were derived from the DNA, and the V and J assignments and clone size from that table. The data contain about 170,000 clones, less than 85% of them seen just once; the ten biggest clones take up approximately 3.3%. Germline assignment: CDR1 SGHRS and CDR2 YFSETQ. Germline trimming cut 0 bases from V and 2 bases from J; bases unmatched to any gene: 6. The CDR3 consists of 16 residues.

Sequenced: peripheral blood. This receptor was taken from a human donor with acute or convalescent COVID-19. The donor label of this sample is uncertain. This rearrangement joins TRBV5-1 to TRBJ2-7; 9 bases match TRBD1. This chain's CDR3 is CASSLGGTGRTYEQYF. The CDR3 DNA sequence: TGCGCCAGCAGCTTGGGTGGGACAGGGAGGACCTACGAGCAGTACTTC.